Listed here are 23 T cell receptor beta chains from one sample, sequenced in a study of spatial heterogeneity in lung cancer. Regarding time point: blood at routine non-recurrence follow-up after resection. Unsorted whole RNA from tumor, nontumor lung or frozen PBMC underwent sequencing. A single record per CDR3 protein comes from TCRdb applying MiXCR to the 5' RACE reads. The table lists fewer than 55,000 distinct CDR3 sequences, under 8% of them singletons. Source: PBMCs, taken at follow-up. The receptors stem from a female donor with early-stage non-small cell lung cancer.

In its sample, this clonotype was seen many times. V and J are TRBV10-3 and TRBJ2-3; a possible D gene is TRBD2 (5 bases). Germline assignment: CDR1 ENHRY and CDR2 SYGVKD. The ends were cut back, 5 bases at V and 1 base at J, with 13 bases in the middle. This CDR3 has 15 amino acids. CDR3 in amino acids: CAISRKLAGTDTQYF. The CDR3 DNA sequence: TGTGCCATCAGTAGAAAGCTAGCAGGCACAGATACGCAGTATTTT.

This clonotype was seen a few times. The rearrangement uses TRBV28 and TRBJ2-7; 10 bases match TRBD1. The CDR3 extends over 14 amino acids. J was trimmed by 6 bases and V by 6 bases; bases with no gene match: 8. Germline loops: CDR1 MDHEN, CDR2 SYDVKM. CDR3 protein: CASRPGTGVSEQYF. The CDR3 nucleotides read TGTGCCAGCAGACCAGGGACAGGGGTATCCGAGCAGTACTTC.

V usage is TRBV14 and J usage is TRBJ2-3; D is unclear. Germline-derived CDR1 and CDR2 are SGHDN and FVKESK. The CDR3 contains 15 residues. With 2 bases removed from V and 0 bases from J, the gap between germline ends came to 9 bases. The CDR3 nucleotides read TGTGCCAGCAGCCAACACCTGGGAAGCACAGATACGCAGTATTTT. This translates into CASSQHLGSTDTQYF.

The table lists this clonotype with many counts. V is TRBV5-1 and J is TRBJ1-1; D is undetermined. The V end lost 3 bases, the J end lost 4 bases, and 10 bases lay between the germline ends. Germline CDR1 is SGHRS and CDR2 is YFSETQ. The CDR3 has 13 amino acids. In nucleotides, the CDR3 is TGCGCCAGCAGCTCGACCCCGAGCACTGAAGCTTTCTTT. This gives the protein CASSSTPSTEAFF.

This chain uses TRBV28 with TRBJ1-2; D uncertain. Trimming took 2 bases from V and 3 from J, leaving 10 bases between them. Germline V gene sequence: CDR1 MDHEN, CDR2 SYDVKM. The CDR3 contains 14 residues. The CDR3 here is CASSLSLDDYGYTF. The CDR3 nucleotides are TGTGCCAGCAGTTTAAGCCTAGATGACTATGGCTACACCTTC.

Ten or more counts support this clonotype. The V call is TRBV5-1, the J call TRBJ2-2, with D perhaps TRBD1 (6 bases). The V end lost 3 bases, the J end lost 5 bases, and 14 bases lay between the germline ends. The germline gives CDR1 SGHRS, CDR2 YFSETQ. The CDR3 has 15 amino acids. The CDR3 spells CASSSPQGGTGELFF. CDR3 in DNA: TGCGCCAGCAGCTCCCCACAGGGTGGAACCGGGGAGCTGTTTTTT.

This clonotype was detected many times. The chain employs TRBV28 and TRBJ2-1; TRBD2 might be the D (6 bases). The length of the CDR3 is 15 residues. CDR1 and CDR2 from the germline V gene are MDHEN and SYDVKM. V lost 2 bases, J lost 3 bases, and 11 bases lay in between. The CDR3 DNA follows: TGTGCCAGCAGTTTAACGGGGGTACGCTACAATGAGCAGTTCTTC. It encodes CASSLTGVRYNEQFF.

The J gene is TRBJ2-2, the V gene TRBV10-1; TRBD1 is a possible D gene (6 bases). The V gene's germline CDR1 is WNHNN and CDR2 SYGVQD (reference sequence). The CDR3 is 17 amino acids. V lost 4 bases and J lost 0, with 15 bases in between. CDR3 nucleotide sequence: TGCGCCAGCAGTGGCGTCTCAGGGGACCCGAACACCGGGGAGCTGTTTTTT. Protein: CASSGVSGDPNTGELFF.

This clonotype was recorded a few times. V and J are TRBV5-1 and TRBJ2-5, with TRBD1 matching 7 bases. The CDR3 has 14 residues. Germline CDR1 and CDR2: SGHRS and YFSETQ. Trimming at V came to 5 bases and at J to 1 base, leaving 5 bases not matched to a gene. The CDR3, as DNA: TGCGCCAGCAGTTTAGGGACAGCCCAAGAGACCCAGTACTTC. This sequence encodes CASSLGTAQETQYF.

The V call is TRBV5-5, the J call TRBJ1-6; 8 bases agree with TRBD1. The CDR3 covers 16 residues. V shed 4 bases, J shed 7 bases, and the junction held 10 bases outside the gene matches. CDR1 is SGHKS and CDR2 is YYEKEE in the germline V gene (reference sequence). This chain's CDR3 is CASSPYPGQENSPLHF. In DNA form, the CDR3 reads TGTGCCAGCAGCCCTTATCCGGGACAGGAGAATTCACCCCTCCACTTT.

The chain carries TRBV20-1 and TRBJ2-7, with a possible D match to TRBD2 (6 bases). The CDR3 has 14 amino acids. Trimming shortened V by 3 bases and J by 2 bases, and 14 bases separated the two germline ends. CDR1 DFQATT and CDR2 SNEGSKA come from the germline V gene (reference sequence). The DNA for the CDR3 is TGCAGTGCTAGGAGAAGGAGGGAGACCTACGAGCAGTACTTC. Amino acids: CSARRRRETYEQYF.

This rearrangement joins TRBV5-6 to TRBJ2-3; possible D gene TRBD2, 6 bases. Trimming shortened V by 2 bases and J by 2 bases, and 12 bases separated the two germline ends. CDR1 SGHDT and CDR2 YYEEEE come from the germline V gene. CDR3 length equals 15 residues. The CDR3 DNA reads as TGTGCCAGCAGCTTCGGGAGCCCCTACACAGATACGCAGTATTTT. Translated: CASSFGSPYTDTQYF.

This clonotype was counted at least ten times. V usage is TRBV5-1 and J usage is TRBJ1-4; D is unclear. The germline V gene has CDR1 SGHRS and CDR2 YFSETQ. Trimming stripped 3 bases from V and 0 bases from J, with 12 bases between. There are 16 residues in the CDR3. CDR3 nucleotide sequence: TGCGCCAGCAGCTCCGGACCGACTGCAACTAATGAAAAACTGTTTTTT. Residues: CASSSGPTATNEKLFF.

The V and J genes are TRBV4-1 and TRBJ2-5, with 7 bases aligning to TRBD2. The CDR3 totals 17 residues. After removal of 1 base from V and 1 base from J, the junction contained 9 bases not matched to a gene. CDR1 and CDR2 (germline): MGHRA, YSYEKL. The CDR3 reads CASSQAPVPSGQETQYF. CDR3 nucleotide sequence: TGCGCCAGCAGCCAAGCTCCCGTGCCTAGCGGCCAAGAGACCCAGTACTTC.

This clonotype was counted only a few times. This chain connects TRBV7-9 to TRBJ2-5, with D perhaps given as TRBD1 or TRBD2 (5 bases each). Germline V lookup: CDR1 SEHNR, CDR2 FQNEAQ (reference sequence). This CDR3 comprises 14 residues. V lost 5 bases, J lost 5 bases, and 15 bases lay in between. CDR3 nucleotides: TGTGCCAGCAGCGTCGGGACCATGGGGGAGACCCAGTACTTC. Translating it yields CASSVGTMGETQYF.

This clonotype was observed many times. This chain joins TRBV24-1 and TRBJ1-1; 8 bases are a match to TRBD1. The CDR3 totals 12 residues. With 10 bases clipped from V and 3 bases from J, the junction kept 3 bases outside the gene matches. Germline assignment: CDR1 KGHDR and CDR2 SFDVKD. The CDR3 sequence is CATRQGYTEAFF. The CDR3 nucleotides read TGTGCCACAAGACAGGGGTACACTGAAGCTTTCTTT.

The genes are TRBV28 and TRBJ2-7, with no clear D. Trimming left V 5 bases short and J 6 bases short, with 14 bases between. Per germline, CDR1 MDHEN and CDR2 SYDVKM. The CDR3 runs 13 residues. CDR3 sequence reads: CASSPPAGPEQYF. CDR3 in DNA: TGTGCCAGCAGTCCCCCGGCCGGGCCCGAGCAGTACTTC.

This clonotype has ten or more counts. The chain has TRBV5-1 and TRBJ2-3; no firm D call. Germline-derived CDR1 and CDR2 are SGHRS and YFSETQ. V lost 0 bases, J lost 0 bases, and 8 bases lay in between. The CDR3 has 15 residues. The CDR3 loop reads CASSLARGSTDTQYF. CDR3 DNA: TGCGCCAGCAGCTTGGCGAGAGGTAGCACAGATACGCAGTATTTT.

This clonotype turned up a few times. This sequence joins TRBV20-1 and TRBJ1-1; D is ambiguous. Germline loops: CDR1 DFQATT, CDR2 SNEGSKA (reference sequence). CDR3 size: 15 residues. V was pared by 6 bases and J by 8 bases, with 25 bases between. This chain's CDR3 is CSASLPSPMPIEAFF. DNA of the CDR3: TGCAGTGCCTCGCTCCCTAGCCCAATGCCGATAGAAGCTTTCTTT.

The rearrangement uses TRBV4-3 and TRBJ1-1; 7 bases match TRBD1. V lost 0 bases to trimming and J lost 11 bases; unmatched junction nucleotides: 12. The CDR3 sequence is 15 residues long. Germline V gene data show CDR1 as LGHNA and CDR2 as YSLEER. The CDR3 nucleotides are TGCGCCAGCAGCCAAGAATGGACAGGCCCCAAGGGGGCTTTCTTT. Protein sequence: CASSQEWTGPKGAFF.

There are many counts of this clonotype. The V call is TRBV9, the J call TRBJ2-3; tentative D call: TRBD2 (5 bases). Trimming took 3 bases from V and 5 from J, leaving 31 bases between them. Germline V gene data show CDR1 as SGDLS and CDR2 as YYNGEE. The CDR3 sequence is 20 residues long. CDR3 in amino acids: CASSGLSLSSRTSPEDTQYF. In nucleotides, the CDR3 is TGTGCCAGCAGCGGCTTAAGCCTTTCCTCGAGGACTTCCCCGGAAGATACGCAGTATTTT.

This clonotype was seen at least ten times. The chain joins TRBV9 to TRBJ1-6; D is perhaps TRBD1 (5 bases). CDR3 length equals 14 residues. Trimming cost V 2 bases and J 7 bases, with 10 bases left between them. The germline gives CDR1 SGDLS, CDR2 YYNGEE. CDR3 region: CASSVRGKNSPLHF. CDR3 nucleotides: TGTGCCAGCAGCGTCCGGGGGAAAAATTCACCCCTCCACTTT.

The J gene is TRBJ1-5, the V gene TRBV10-2; the D is unclear. The germline V gene has CDR1 WSHSY and CDR2 SAAADI. With 3 bases removed from V and 12 bases from J, the gap between germline ends came to 9 bases. The CDR3 is made up of 11 amino acids. The DNA for the CDR3 is TGCGCCAGCAGTGACCTTCGAAACCAGCATTTT. Encoded protein: CASSDLRNQHF.